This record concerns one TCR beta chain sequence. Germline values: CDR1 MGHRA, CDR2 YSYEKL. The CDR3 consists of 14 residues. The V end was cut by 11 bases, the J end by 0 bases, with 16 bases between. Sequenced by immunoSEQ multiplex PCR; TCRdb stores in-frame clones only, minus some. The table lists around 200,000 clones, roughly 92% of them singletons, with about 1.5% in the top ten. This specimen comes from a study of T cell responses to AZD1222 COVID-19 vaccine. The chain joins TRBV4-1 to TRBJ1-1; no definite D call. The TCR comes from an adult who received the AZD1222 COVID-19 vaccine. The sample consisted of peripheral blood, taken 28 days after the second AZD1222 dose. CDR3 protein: CAASPELLNTEAFF. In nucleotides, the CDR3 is TGCGCCGCGAGCCCAGAACTATTGAACACTGAAGCTTTCTTT.